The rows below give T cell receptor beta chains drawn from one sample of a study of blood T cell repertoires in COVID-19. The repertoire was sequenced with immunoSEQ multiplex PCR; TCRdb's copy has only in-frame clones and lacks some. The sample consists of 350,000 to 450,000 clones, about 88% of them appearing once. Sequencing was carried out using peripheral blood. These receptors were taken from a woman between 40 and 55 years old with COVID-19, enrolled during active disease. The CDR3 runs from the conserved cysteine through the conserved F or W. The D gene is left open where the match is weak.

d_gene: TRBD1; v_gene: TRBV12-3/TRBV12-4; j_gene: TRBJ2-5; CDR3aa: CASMDRRGETQYF
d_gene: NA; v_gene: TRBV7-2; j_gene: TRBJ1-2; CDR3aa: CASSFLTVNYGYTF
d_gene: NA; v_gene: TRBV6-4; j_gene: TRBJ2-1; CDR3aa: CASSDSTNNEQFF
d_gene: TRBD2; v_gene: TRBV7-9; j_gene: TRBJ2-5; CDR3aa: CASSYTSGRETQYF
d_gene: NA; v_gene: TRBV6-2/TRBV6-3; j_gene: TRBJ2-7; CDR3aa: CASSYPPGIEQYF
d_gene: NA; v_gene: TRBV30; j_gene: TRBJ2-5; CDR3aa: CAWRGGGTQYF
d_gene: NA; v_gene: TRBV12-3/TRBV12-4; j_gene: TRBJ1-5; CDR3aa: CASGVRGNQPQHF
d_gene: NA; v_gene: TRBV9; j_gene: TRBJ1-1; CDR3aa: CASSVSVNTEAFF
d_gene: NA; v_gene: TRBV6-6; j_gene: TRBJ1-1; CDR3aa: CASSLASTGMNTEAFF
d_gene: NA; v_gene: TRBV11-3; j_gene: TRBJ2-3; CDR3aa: CASSRLRGNTDTQYF
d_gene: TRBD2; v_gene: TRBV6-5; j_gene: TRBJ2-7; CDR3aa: CASSYGGGRAVGEQYF
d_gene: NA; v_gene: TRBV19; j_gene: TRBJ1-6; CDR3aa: CASKSVGQGTSPLHF
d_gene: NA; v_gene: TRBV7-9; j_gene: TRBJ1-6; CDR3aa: CASSLGRGRSPLHF
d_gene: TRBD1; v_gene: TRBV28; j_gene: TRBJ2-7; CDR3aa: CASSLDQFQGEEQYF
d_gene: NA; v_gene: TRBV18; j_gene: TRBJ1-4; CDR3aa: CASSPPGSEKLFF
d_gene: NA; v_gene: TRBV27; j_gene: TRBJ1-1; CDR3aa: CASSLRGGWNTEAFF
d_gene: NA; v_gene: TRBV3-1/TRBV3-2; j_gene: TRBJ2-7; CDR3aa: CASSHPRGATWEQYF
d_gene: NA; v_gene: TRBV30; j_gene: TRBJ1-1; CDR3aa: CAWSYRSEAFF
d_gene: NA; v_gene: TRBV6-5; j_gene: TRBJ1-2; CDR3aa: CASSYPGAYGYTF
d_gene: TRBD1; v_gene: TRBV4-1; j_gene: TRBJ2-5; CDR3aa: CASSQGQGEETQYF
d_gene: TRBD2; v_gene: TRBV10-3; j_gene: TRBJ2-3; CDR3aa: CAISESGGRAKTDTQYF
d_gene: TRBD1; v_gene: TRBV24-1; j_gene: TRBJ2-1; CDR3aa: CATSDRRGTGNEQFF
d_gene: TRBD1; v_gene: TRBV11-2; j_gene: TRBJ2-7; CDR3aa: CASSLGVRGPVHEQYF
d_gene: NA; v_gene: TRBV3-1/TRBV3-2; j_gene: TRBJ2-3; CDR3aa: CASSQDGGVPDTQYF
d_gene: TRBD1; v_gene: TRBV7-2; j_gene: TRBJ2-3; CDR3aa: CASSPGQGAQYF
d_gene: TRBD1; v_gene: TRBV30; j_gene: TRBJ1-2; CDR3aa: CAWSPKLGQGAIYGYTF